A single sample gave rise to the 27 T cell receptor beta chains below, sequenced in a study of TIL therapy for anti-PD-1-resistant metastatic lung cancer. Time point of the sample: pre-treatment sample, taken before nivolumab and TIL therapy. The immunoSEQ assay was v3. Here immunoSEQ multiplex PCR was the method, and the copy in TCRdb shows in-frame clones only, minus some. Among tens of thousands of clones, around three quarters were seen once, and the ten largest hold about 4.8%. The source material was blood, sampled at baseline. These TCRs come from a woman between 25 and 80 years old with non-small cell lung cancer.

The gene calls are TRBV2 and TRBJ1-1; D unresolved. The CDR3 length is 14 residues. CDR1 is SNHLY, CDR2 FYNNEI, per germline. V shed 4 bases and J shed 0 bases, with 9 bases lying between them. CDR3 residues: CASSVKVMNTEAFF. CDR3 nucleotides: TGTGCCAGCAGTGTAAAGGTTATGAACACTGAAGCTTTCTTT.

The rearrangement links TRBV27 to TRBJ2-1; 12 nucleotides match TRBD2. The J segment lost 9 bases and the V segment lost 6 bases, leaving 15 bases of the junction unmatched. The germline CDR1 and CDR2 sequences are MNHEY and SMNVEV (reference sequence). CDR3 length equals 17 residues. The CDR3 protein is CASSRIRTSGVNGEQFF. Written as DNA, the CDR3 is TGTGCCAGCAGCCGCATCCGGACTAGCGGGGTTAATGGTGAGCAGTTCTTC.

CDR3 nucleotide sequence: TGTGCCAGCAGTCCCCGGACAGGGAACACTGAAGCTTTCTTT. This encodes CASSPRTGNTEAFF. This chain uses TRBV6-5 with TRBJ1-1, with 7 bases lining up with TRBD1. Trimming took 5 bases from V and 1 from J; bases not matched to a gene: 4. Germline V gene sequence: CDR1 MNHEY, CDR2 SVGAGI. This CDR3 is built from 14 residues.

CDR3 sequence: CASSLSGVTDTQYF. CDR3 coding DNA: TGTGCCAGCAGCTTATCCGGGGTCACAGATACGCAGTATTTT. J is TRBJ2-3 and V is TRBV7-9; D perhaps matches TRBD2 (5 bases). V lost 2 bases and J lost 2, with 8 bases in between. CDR1 and CDR2 (germline): SEHNR, FQNEAQ (reference sequence). This CDR3 has 14 residues.

The V and J genes are TRBV19 and TRBJ2-3, with 9 bases that match TRBD2. This CDR3 region has 14 residues. V dropped 7 bases and J dropped 0; count of bases not matched to a gene: 2. Looked up from germline, CDR1 is LNHDA and CDR2 is SQIVND (reference sequence). This chain's CDR3 is CASKREASTDTQYF. CDR3 coding DNA: TGTGCCAGTAAGCGGGAGGCTAGCACAGATACGCAGTATTTT.

The chain employs TRBV19 and TRBJ1-5; D remains ambiguous. Germline V gene data show CDR1 as LNHDA and CDR2 as SQIVND (reference sequence). The CDR3 length is 10 residues. The CDR3 coding sequence is TGTGCAATTGAGGGCCAACCCCAGCATTTT. This encodes CAIEGQPQHF.

This clone came up once. The chain employs TRBV19 and TRBJ2-2, with 10 positions matching TRBD2. After removal of 5 bases from V and 5 bases from J, the junction contained 8 bases not matched to a gene. The CDR3 is 16 amino acids. From germline, CDR1 is LNHDA and CDR2 SQIVND (reference sequence). CDR3 protein: CASSAGTSVVTGELFF. Written as DNA, the CDR3 is TGTGCCAGTAGTGCGGGGACTAGCGTAGTGACCGGGGAGCTGTTTTTT.

The V call is TRBV4-1, the J call TRBJ1-2; D is perhaps TRBD1 (6 bases). Germline CDR1 is MGHRA and CDR2 is YSYEKL. This CDR3 has 17 amino acids. Trimming shortened V by 0 bases and J by 0 bases, and 14 bases separated the two germline ends. The CDR3 region is CASSQDTGAGTNYGYTF. CDR3 coding DNA: TGCGCCAGCAGCCAAGATACGGGGGCGGGCACTAACTATGGCTACACCTTC.

The chain joins TRBV7-3 to TRBJ2-1; the D gene is possibly TRBD1 (6 bases). CDR1 is SGHTA, CDR2 FQGTGA, per germline. V lost 4 bases and J 12 bases, leaving 13 bases between the germline ends. The CDR3 has 12 residues. The CDR3 DNA reads as TGTGCCAGCAGCTCACAGGGAACCGGGCAGTTCTTC. It is translated as CASSSQGTGQFF.

J is TRBJ2-1 and V is TRBV6-1; D possibly uses TRBD1 or TRBD2 (6 bases each). This CDR3 is built from 12 residues. Germline-derived CDR1 and CDR2 are MNHNS and SASEGT. Deletions cut 6 bases from V and 8 bases from J, with 11 bases between. The CDR3 is CASRRGADEQFF. CDR3 nucleotide sequence: TGTGCCAGCAGAAGGGGGGCCGATGAGCAGTTCTTC.

This chain uses TRBV18 with TRBJ1-2; unclear D gene. Germline values: CDR1 KGHSH, CDR2 LQKENI. V was trimmed by 6 bases and J by 4 bases, leaving 9 bases between them. This CDR3 is 12 amino acids long. The CDR3: CASSQIRYGYTF. The CDR3 coding sequence is TGTGCCAGCTCTCAAATTCGCTATGGCTACACCTTC.

As for this clone: An end of the junction differs from the germline gene, which may be a read error. The chain links TRBV19 to TRBJ1-5, with D perhaps matching TRBD1 (5 bases). Germline lookup yields CDR1 LNHDA and CDR2 SQIVND (reference sequence). There are 13 residues in the CDR3. Written as DNA, the CDR3 is TGTGTCAGTAGTATCAGAGATCCCAGGGCCCAGCATTTT. Translating it yields CVSSIRDPRAQHF.

This sequence joins TRBV6-6 and TRBJ2-3; D remains unclear. V lost 0 bases and J 6 bases, leaving 10 bases between the germline ends. This CDR3 is 14 amino acids long. Germline CDR1 MNHNY, CDR2 SVGAGI (reference sequence). CDR3 bases: TGTGCCAGCAGTTACTCGATGCTATCCGATACGCAGTATTTT. Protein sequence: CASSYSMLSDTQYF.

The chain employs TRBV29-1 and TRBJ2-1, with 11 bases identical to TRBD2. Per germline, CDR1 SQVTM and CDR2 ANQGSEA. The CDR3 runs to 15 residues. J was trimmed by 9 bases and V by 1 base; bases with no gene match: 8. The CDR3 DNA sequence: TGCAGCGTTGAAGGGCTAGCGGGGGGATTGAGTGAGCAGTTCTTC. Protein product: CSVEGLAGGLSEQFF.

CDR3 in amino acids: CASSITGGSYEQYF. CDR3 in DNA: TGTGCCAGTAGTATTACCGGAGGCTCCTACGAGCAGTACTTC. The chain recombines TRBV19 with TRBJ2-7; perhaps TRBD2 as D (5 bases). Trimming pared 3 bases from V and 0 bases from J, leaving 9 bases between. The CDR3 contains 14 residues. The V gene's germline CDR1 is LNHDA and CDR2 SQIVND (reference sequence).

This clone was found a few times. V and J are TRBV7-9 and TRBJ1-1; D might be TRBD1 (5 bases). Germline V gene sequence: CDR1 SEHNR, CDR2 FQNEAQ (reference sequence). This CDR3 has 15 residues. V was trimmed by 5 bases and J by 0 bases, leaving 13 bases between them. CDR3 sequence reads: CASSPAGTMNTEAFF. The CDR3 DNA reads TGTGCCAGCAGCCCCGCCGGGACCATGAACACTGAAGCTTTCTTT.

The genes are TRBV6-1 and TRBJ2-7, with D perhaps TRBD1 or TRBD2 (5 bases each). The germline gives CDR1 MNHNS, CDR2 SASEGT. The CDR3 has 12 residues. The V and J ends lost 5 bases and 4 bases respectively, with 9 bases between them. The CDR3 sequence: CASSRDGYEQYF. In DNA form, the CDR3 reads TGTGCCAGCAGTAGGGACGGGTACGAGCAGTACTTC.

The chain carries TRBV5-1 and TRBJ2-2; possibly TRBD1 or TRBD2 for D (5 bases each). Trimming pared 5 bases from V and 4 bases from J, leaving 12 bases between. This CDR3 is built from 14 residues. Germline CDR1 SGHRS, CDR2 YFSETQ. The CDR3 loop reads CASSSGTPTGELFF. CDR3 bases: TGCGCCAGCAGTTCCGGGACGCCCACCGGGGAGCTGTTTTTT. Using reference TRBV5-1 and TRBJ2-2 for the parts outside the CDR3, the full variable domain is KAGVTQTPRYLIKTRGQQVTLSCSPISGHRSVSWYQQTPGQGLQFLFEYFSETQRNKGNFPGRFSGRQFSNSRSEMNVSTLELGDSALYLCASSSGTPTGELFFGEGSRLTVL.

The chain uses TRBV29-1 and TRBJ2-5, with TRBD1 matching 9 bases. The V gene end was trimmed by 0 bases and the J gene end by 4 bases; junction bases not matched to a gene: 6. CDR1 and CDR2 from the germline V gene are SQVTM and ANQGSEA. There are 15 residues in the CDR3. The CDR3 protein is CSVEDQQGAGETQYF. For the CDR3, the DNA is TGCAGCGTTGAAGACCAACAGGGGGCGGGAGAGACCCAGTACTTC.

The CDR3 DNA reads TGTGCCAGCAGCCCCCCCTCCGGGGCGACCTACGAGCAGTACTTC. Protein product: CASSPPSGATYEQYF. This chain uses TRBV5-4 with TRBJ2-7; perhaps D is TRBD1 or TRBD2 (5 bases each). With 4 bases removed from V and 2 bases from J, the gap between germline ends came to 16 bases. Looked up from germline, CDR1 is SGHNT and CDR2 is YYREEE (reference sequence). There are 15 residues in the CDR3.

This clone was seen a few times. The chain joins TRBV29-1 to TRBJ2-6, with 10 positions matching TRBD1. Trimming removed 0 bases from V and 4 bases from J; junction bases left unmatched: 9. Germline CDR1 SQVTM, CDR2 ANQGSEA. The CDR3 totals 18 residues. The CDR3 DNA follows: TGCAGCGTTGAAGAACGAGGGGACAGGGGTGGCGGGGCCAACGTCCTGACTTTC. The encoded protein is CSVEERGDRGGGANVLTF.

The gene calls are TRBV2 and TRBJ2-5; D may match TRBD1 or TRBD2 (5 bases each). With 7 bases removed from V and 2 bases from J, the gap between germline ends came to 11 bases. CDR3 length equals 13 residues. Per the germline V gene, CDR1 is SNHLY and CDR2 is FYNNEI. The CDR3: CASTEGRQETQYF. CDR3 coding DNA: TGTGCCAGCACCGAGGGGCGGCAAGAGACCCAGTACTTC.

J is TRBJ2-1 and V is TRBV14; D gene ambiguous. Germline V lookup: CDR1 SGHDN, CDR2 FVKESK. V lost 1 base and J 8 bases, leaving 3 bases between the germline ends. This CDR3 is built from 11 residues. CDR3 sequence (DNA): TGTGCCAGCAGCCAAGCGTATGAGCAGTTCTTC. It codes for CASSQAYEQFF.

The chain links TRBV27 to TRBJ2-5; D not certain. Germline V gene sequence: CDR1 MNHEY, CDR2 SMNVEV (reference sequence). The CDR3 loop spans 10 amino acids. Trimming took off 8 bases at V and 4 bases at J, with 5 bases between the two ends. CDR3 amino acids: CASRGETQYF. The DNA for the CDR3 is TGTGCCAGCCGTGGAGAGACCCAGTACTTC.

CDR3 loop: CASSDDRGTGELFF. CDR3 coding DNA: TGTGCCAGTAGTGACGACAGGGGTACCGGGGAGCTGTTTTTT. V and J are TRBV19 and TRBJ2-2; 8 bases map to TRBD1. The V segment lost 5 bases and the J segment 5 bases; nucleotides outside the gene matches: 4. The CDR3 loop spans 14 amino acids. Per the germline V gene, CDR1 is LNHDA and CDR2 is SQIVND (reference sequence).

This clone is labeled as medium-sized. The genes are TRBV30 and TRBJ1-2; 7 bases agree with TRBD1. CDR1 is GTSNPN and CDR2 is SVGIG in the germline V gene (reference sequence). The CDR3 spans 13 residues. Trimming took 1 base from V and 8 from J; bases not matched to a gene: 7. Written as DNA, the CDR3 is TGTGCCTGGAGTGCGACAGGGCACAGCGGCTACACCTTC. Protein product: CAWSATGHSGYTF.

The chain recombines TRBV15 with TRBJ1-4, with 10 bases that match TRBD1. The V gene's germline CDR1 is LNHNV and CDR2 YYDKDF (reference sequence). The J segment lost 7 bases and the V segment lost 4 bases, leaving 9 bases of the junction unmatched. The CDR3 consists of 16 residues. CDR3 residues: CATSTGPGTGAEKLFF. The CDR3 coding sequence is TGTGCCACCAGCACTGGCCCCGGGACAGGGGCTGAAAAACTGTTTTTT.